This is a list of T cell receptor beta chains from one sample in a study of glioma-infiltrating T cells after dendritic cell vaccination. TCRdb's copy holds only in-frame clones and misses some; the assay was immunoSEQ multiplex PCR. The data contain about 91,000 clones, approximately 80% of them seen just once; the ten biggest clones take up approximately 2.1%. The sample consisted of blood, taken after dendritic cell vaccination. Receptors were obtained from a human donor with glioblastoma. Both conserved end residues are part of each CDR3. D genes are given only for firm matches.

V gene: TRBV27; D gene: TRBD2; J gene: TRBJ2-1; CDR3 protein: CASSLGGRADNEQFF
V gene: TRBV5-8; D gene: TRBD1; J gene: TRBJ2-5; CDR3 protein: CASSLDRGETQYF
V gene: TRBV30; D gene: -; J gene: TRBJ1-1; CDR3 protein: CAWSVRGSAGAFF
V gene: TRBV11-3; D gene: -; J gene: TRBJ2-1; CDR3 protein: CASSPPTRNEQFF
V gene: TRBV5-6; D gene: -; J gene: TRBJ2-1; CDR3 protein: CASSLEGLREQFF
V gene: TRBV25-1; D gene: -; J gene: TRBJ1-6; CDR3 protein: CASSEPERGNSPLHF
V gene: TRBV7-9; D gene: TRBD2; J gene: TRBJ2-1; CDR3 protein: CASSSIAGALYNEQFF
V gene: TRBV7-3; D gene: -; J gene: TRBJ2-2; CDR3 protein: CASSLGIDRFTGELFF
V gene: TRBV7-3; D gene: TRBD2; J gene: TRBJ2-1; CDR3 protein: CASSLTSQGLAGYNEQFF
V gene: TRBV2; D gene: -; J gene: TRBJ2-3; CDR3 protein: CASSEQGITPALSTDTQYF
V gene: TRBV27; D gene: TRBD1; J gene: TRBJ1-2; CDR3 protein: CASSSFPGTANGYTF
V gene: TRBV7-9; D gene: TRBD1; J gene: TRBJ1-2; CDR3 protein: CASSRLQGAGYTF
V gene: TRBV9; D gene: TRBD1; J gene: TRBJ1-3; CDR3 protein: CASSVDFPGQDSGNTIYF
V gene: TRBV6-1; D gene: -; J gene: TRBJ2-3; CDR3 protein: CASSLRMRTDTQYF
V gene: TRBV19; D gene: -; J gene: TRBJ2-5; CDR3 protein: CASSIGQGGTQYF
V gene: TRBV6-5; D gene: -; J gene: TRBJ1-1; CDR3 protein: CASIGSGTEAFF
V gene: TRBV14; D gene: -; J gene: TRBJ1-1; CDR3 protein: CASSQVVGRSEAFF
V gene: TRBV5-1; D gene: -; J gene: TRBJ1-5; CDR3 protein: CASREGTNNNQPQHF
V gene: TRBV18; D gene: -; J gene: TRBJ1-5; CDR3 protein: CASSPDRQYSNQPQHF
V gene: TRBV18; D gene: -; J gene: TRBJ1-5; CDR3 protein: CASSPQSDSNQPQHF
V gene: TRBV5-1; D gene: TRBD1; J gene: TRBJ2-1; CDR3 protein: CASSSGQGLSNEQFF
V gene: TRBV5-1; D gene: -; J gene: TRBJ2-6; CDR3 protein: CASLDISGANVLTF
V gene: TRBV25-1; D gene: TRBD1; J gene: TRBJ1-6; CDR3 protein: CASRKTGQGNSPLHF
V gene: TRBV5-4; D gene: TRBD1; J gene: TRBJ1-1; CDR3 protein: CASSLPGGRFAEAFF
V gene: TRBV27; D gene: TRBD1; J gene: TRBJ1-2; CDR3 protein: CANPYPAGGSSGYGYTF